This passage covers 19 T cell receptor beta chains from one sample sequenced in a study of cytomegalovirus exposure and HLA in healthy donors (dated by TCRdb to about 2017). The method behind the library was the immunoSEQ multiplex PCR assay. This immuneACCESS table, as held by TCRdb, lists in-frame sequences with V and J called but not all clones. Of the missing ones, under half trace to an unresolved V gene in checked studies; the others have no known cause. In this sample the table shows about 150,000 clones, approximately 90% of which occur a single time. The leading ten clones occupy 4.5% of the sample. The sample taken for sequencing was PBMCs. These receptors were collected from a man younger than 35 in good health and CMV-seropositive.

V is TRBV15 and J is TRBJ2-6, with 8 bases lining up with TRBD2. This CDR3 is 15 amino acids long. The J segment lost 0 bases and the V segment lost 10 bases, leaving 5 bases of the junction unmatched. CDR1 and CDR2 (germline): LNHNV, YYDKDF (reference sequence). This chain's CDR3 is CASGAGGSGANVLTF. CDR3 bases: TGTGCCAGCGGCGCGGGGGGCTCTGGGGCCAACGTCCTGACTTTC.

The genes are TRBV7-9 and TRBJ1-2, with 10 bases aligning to TRBD1. In germline, CDR1 is SEHNR, CDR2 FQNEAQ (reference sequence). J was trimmed by 7 bases and V by 1 base; bases with no gene match: 3. The length of the CDR3 is 14 residues. The CDR3 DNA follows: TGTGCCAGCAGCTTAGGACAGGGGGCTGGTGGCTACACCTTC. It translates to CASSLGQGAGGYTF. The variable domain in full, completed from reference TRBV7-9 and TRBJ1-2, reads DTGVSQNPRHKITKRGQNVTFRCDPISEHNRLYWYRQTLGQGPEFLTYFQNEAQLEKSRLLSDRFSAERPKGSFSTLEIQRTEQGDSAMYLCASSLGQGAGGYTFGSGTRLTVV.

The V call is TRBV12-5, the J call TRBJ2-3, with 10 bases aligning to TRBD2. V was clipped by 0 bases and J by 2 bases; unmatched bases: 11. Germline CDR1 reads LGHNT; CDR2 reads FRNRAP. The CDR3 sequence is 19 residues long. CDR3 coding DNA: TGTGCTAGTGGTTTGGTGAAATTACTAGCGGGGCTTGACACAGATACGCAGTATTTT. Residues: CASGLVKLLAGLDTDTQYF.

The rearrangement joins TRBV7-2 to TRBJ1-1, with D possibly being TRBD1 (5 bases). There are 15 residues in the CDR3. The V end was cut by 5 bases, the J end by 5 bases, with 18 bases between. Looked up from germline, CDR1 is SGHTA and CDR2 is FQGNSA. The CDR3 region is CASSPLVGVGTEAFF. The DNA of the CDR3 is TGTGCCAGCAGCCCCTTGGTAGGGGTCGGTACTGAAGCTTTCTTT.

The chain joins TRBV7-2 to TRBJ2-1; 11 nucleotides match TRBD2. V gave up 6 bases and J gave up 3 bases; unmatched junction bases: 4. Germline V gene data show CDR1 as SGHTA and CDR2 as FQGNSA. The CDR3 contains 15 residues. The CDR3 DNA is TGTGCCAGCAGTTTTAGCGGGAGGGTCTACAATGAGCAGTTCTTC. Protein: CASSFSGRVYNEQFF.

The chain has TRBV10-3 and TRBJ2-2, with 9 nucleotides matching TRBD2. Germline V gene lookup returns CDR1 ENHRY and CDR2 SYGVKD. Germline trimming cut 10 bases from V and 1 base from J; bases unmatched to any gene: 4. This CDR3 contains 14 residues. CDR3 sequence reads: CATQAGGNTGELFF. DNA of the CDR3: TGTGCCACCCAAGCGGGGGGGAACACCGGGGAGCTGTTTTTT.

This chain uses TRBV27 with TRBJ1-2; 9 nucleotides agree with TRBD1. With 0 bases clipped from V and 4 bases from J, the junction kept 3 bases outside the gene matches. The CDR3 sequence is 15 residues long. Germline V gives CDR1 MNHEY, CDR2 SMNVEV (reference sequence). CDR3 residues: CASSLSGQGSYGYTF. The CDR3 region has the DNA TGTGCCAGCAGTTTATCGGGACAGGGATCCTATGGCTACACCTTC.

The V gene is TRBV27, the J gene TRBJ2-7; D might be TRBD2 (6 bases). The CDR3 length is 14 residues. Looked up from germline, CDR1 is MNHEY and CDR2 is SMNVEV (reference sequence). Trimming cost V 5 bases and J 7 bases, with 18 bases left between them. The CDR3 region is CASSVAGPRWEQYF. CDR3 DNA: TGTGCCAGCAGTGTTGCGGGACCGCGCTGGGAGCAGTACTTC.

V usage is TRBV6-1 and J usage is TRBJ1-2, with TRBD1 matching 7 bases. The CDR3 is made up of 14 amino acids. Germline V CDR1 and CDR2: MNHNS, SASEGT. V trimming: 7 bases; J trimming: 4 bases; junction bases outside the gene matches: 9. The chain's CDR3 is CASTVQDRSYGYTF. In DNA form, the CDR3 reads TGTGCCAGCACGGTTCAGGACAGGAGCTATGGCTACACCTTC.

The chain employs TRBV6-5 and TRBJ1-1; 7 bases match TRBD1. CDR1 is MNHEY, CDR2 SVGAGI, per germline. The CDR3 totals 14 residues. Trimming took 4 bases from V and 1 from J; bases not matched to a gene: 3. The CDR3 coding sequence is TGTGCCAGCAGTTCCCGACAGGGGAACACTGAAGCTTTCTTT. Its translation: CASSSRQGNTEAFF.

The chain recombines TRBV7-2 with TRBJ1-2; D is uncertain. The CDR3 is 13 amino acids. The germline CDR1 and CDR2 sequences are SGHTA and FQGNSA. V lost 4 bases, J lost 1 base, and 7 bases lay in between. CDR3 residues: CASSSQINYGYTF. The CDR3 DNA sequence: TGTGCCAGCAGCTCACAGATTAACTATGGCTACACCTTC.

The chain uses TRBV7-3 and TRBJ1-1; D remains unclear. Per the germline V gene, CDR1 is SGHTA and CDR2 is FQGTGA. This CDR3 contains 13 residues. Trimming stripped 8 bases from V and 1 base from J, with 11 bases between. The CDR3 bases are TGTGCCAGCGGTCTGAGCAAGAACACTGAAGCTTTCTTT. This translates into CASGLSKNTEAFF.

The chain carries TRBV6-1 and TRBJ2-2; 10 bases map to TRBD2. V shed 3 bases and J 6 bases; nucleotides not matched to a gene: 7. The CDR3 runs 16 residues. The germline V gene encodes CDR1 MNHNS and CDR2 SASEGT. The CDR3 loop reads CASSEKAGGPPGELFF. DNA for the CDR3: TGTGCCAGCAGTGAGAAAGCGGGAGGGCCTCCCGGGGAGCTGTTTTTT.

The rearrangement links TRBV28 to TRBJ1-3, with a weak D call TRBD1 (5 bases). Germline V gene sequence: CDR1 MDHEN, CDR2 SYDVKM. This CDR3 region has 13 residues. V lost 5 bases to trimming and J lost 4 bases, with 9 bases between them. The CDR3 protein is CASSLRGGNTIYF. For the CDR3, the DNA is TGTGCCAGCAGTCTCCGGGGGGGAAACACCATATATTTT.

V gene TRBV4-2 combines with J gene TRBJ1-6; TRBD1 might be the D (5 bases). Between the trimmed V and J ends, which lost 3 bases and 4 bases, there was a span of 13 bases. This CDR3 region has 16 residues. Germline-derived CDR1 and CDR2 are LGHNA and YNFKEQ. This CDR3 is CASSQERQSYNSPLHF. For the CDR3, the DNA is TGTGCCAGCAGCCAGGAAAGACAGTCTTATAATTCACCCCTCCACTTT.

The V and J genes are TRBV9 and TRBJ2-7; 9 nucleotides match TRBD2. CDR3 length equals 14 residues. The V and J ends lost 2 bases and 7 bases, in that order; junction bases with no gene match: 7. The germline gives CDR1 SGDLS, CDR2 YYNGEE. This chain's CDR3 is CASSVSSGAVEQYF. CDR3 nucleotide sequence: TGTGCCAGCAGCGTCTCTAGCGGGGCCGTAGAGCAGTACTTC.

The chain links TRBV28 to TRBJ1-4, with D maybe TRBD1 (5 bases). CDR3 length: 16 residues. Trimming pared 3 bases from V and 5 bases from J, leaving 16 bases between. The V gene's germline CDR1 is MDHEN and CDR2 SYDVKM. CDR3 sequence reads: CASSLVGAVSNEKLFF. As DNA, the CDR3 is TGTGCCAGCAGTTTGGTAGGGGCGGTCAGCAATGAAAAACTGTTTTTT.

The chain links TRBV7-3 to TRBJ2-1; weak D call: TRBD1 (6 bases). The CDR3 has 13 amino acids. Trimming shortened V by 3 bases and J by 6 bases, and 9 bases separated the two germline ends. CDR1 is SGHTA and CDR2 is FQGTGA in the germline V gene. CDR3 sequence: CASSLTQGNEQFF. The CDR3 DNA sequence: TGTGCCAGCAGCTTGACACAGGGCAATGAGCAGTTCTTC.

Only a few counts were recorded for this clone. The V gene is TRBV13, the J gene TRBJ1-1, with D perhaps TRBD1 (6 bases). The germline gives CDR1 PRHDT, CDR2 FYEKMQ (reference sequence). V lost 7 bases, J lost 0 bases, and 12 bases lay in between. The CDR3 consists of 14 residues. The CDR3 region is CASTLTGMNTEAFF. Written as DNA, the CDR3 is TGTGCCAGCACGCTGACAGGTATGAACACTGAAGCTTTCTTT.